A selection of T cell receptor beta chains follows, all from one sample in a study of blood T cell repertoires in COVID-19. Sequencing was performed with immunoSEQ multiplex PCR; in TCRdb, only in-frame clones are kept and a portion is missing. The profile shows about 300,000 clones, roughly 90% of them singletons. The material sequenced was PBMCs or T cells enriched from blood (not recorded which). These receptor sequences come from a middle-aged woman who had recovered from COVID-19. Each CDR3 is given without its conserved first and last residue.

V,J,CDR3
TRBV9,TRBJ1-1,ASSPRGRGEAF
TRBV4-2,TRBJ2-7,ASSQRTGSYEQY
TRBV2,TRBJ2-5,ASNPGSETQY
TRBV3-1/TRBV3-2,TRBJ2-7,ATGTVSYEQY
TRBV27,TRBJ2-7,ASSAGTGTEQY
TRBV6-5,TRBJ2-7,ASTRGQGYEQY
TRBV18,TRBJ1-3,ASSQGQGIAGNTIY
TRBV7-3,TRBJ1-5,ASSMDRDQPQH
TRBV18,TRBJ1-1,ASSLGGGPTEAF
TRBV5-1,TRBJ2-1,ASSLMTSGMDEQF
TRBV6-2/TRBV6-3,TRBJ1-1,ASSYGLGQTRGAF
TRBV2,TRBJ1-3,ASSERDRDLGNTIY
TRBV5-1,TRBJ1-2,ASSLSLPSYGYT
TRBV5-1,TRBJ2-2,ASTGQGDTGELF
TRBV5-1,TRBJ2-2,ASSAGTGVNTGELF
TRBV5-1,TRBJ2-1,ASSIRGRHNEQF
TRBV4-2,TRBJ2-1,ASSQGRQALANEQF
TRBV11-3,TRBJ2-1,ASSLTSGNYNEQF
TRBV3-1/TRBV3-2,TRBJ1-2,ASSRLGQGSGYT
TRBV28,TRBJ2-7,ASSFGQPPYEQY
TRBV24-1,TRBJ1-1,ATSDSDRQGPEAF
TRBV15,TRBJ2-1,ATGRGGGYNEQF
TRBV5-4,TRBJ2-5,ASSLGLAGVQETQY
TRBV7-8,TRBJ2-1,ASSSAAYNEQF
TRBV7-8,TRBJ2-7,ASSPPGQGAYEQY
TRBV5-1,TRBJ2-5,ASSLSPRGQETQY
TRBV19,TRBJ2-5,ASSMGGTKVETQY
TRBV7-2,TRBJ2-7,ASSPEGGRGAYEQY
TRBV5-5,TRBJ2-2,ASSTRTGSNTGELF
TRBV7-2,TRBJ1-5,ASSLVGASGGYQPQH
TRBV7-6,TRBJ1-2,ASSTEDRGFNYGYT
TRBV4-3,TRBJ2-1,ASRIISEQGADEQF
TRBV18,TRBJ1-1,ASSPGARGTEAF
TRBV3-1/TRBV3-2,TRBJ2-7,ASSHALAGGIAYEQY
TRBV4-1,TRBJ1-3,ASSQLHGKDSGNTIY
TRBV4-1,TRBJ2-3,ASSQLAGDTQY
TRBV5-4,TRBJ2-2,ASSSASGGATGELF
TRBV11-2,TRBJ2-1,ASTKRDAYNEQF
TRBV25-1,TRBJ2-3,ASSGLRTGFGQY
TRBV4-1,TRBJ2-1,ASSQRSPTSGSYNEQF
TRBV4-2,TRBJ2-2,ASSQAYKAGGTGELF
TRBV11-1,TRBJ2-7,ASSRRGTRYEQY
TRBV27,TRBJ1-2,ASSLSSGSGYT
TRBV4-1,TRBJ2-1,ASSQGGYKRTSGDNNEQF
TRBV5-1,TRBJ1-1,ASSTNPTGGDRAF
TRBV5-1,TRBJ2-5,ASSFGSYKETQY
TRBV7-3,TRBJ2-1,ASSLRLAEANEQF
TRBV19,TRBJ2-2,ASSRPGLVAGELF
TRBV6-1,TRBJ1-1,ASSDDGNMNTEAF